A single sample gave rise to the 10 T cell receptor beta chains below, sequenced in a study of blood T cell repertoires in COVID-19. Assay used: immunoSEQ multiplex PCR; TCRdb lists only in-frame clones, some missing. The sample includes about 310,000 clones, about nine tenths seen only once; the top ten take 1%. Sequencing was done on a sample of peripheral blood. These receptors were obtained from a man aged 45-65 years with active or convalescent COVID-19.

The chain is built from TRBV11-2 and TRBJ1-2, with 9 nucleotides matching TRBD1. Germline V lookup: CDR1 SGHAT, CDR2 FQNNGV. V shed 1 base, J shed 4 bases, and the junction held 4 bases outside the gene matches. The length of the CDR3 is 15 residues. Here the CDR3 reads CASSLVQGAPYGYTF. CDR3 bases: TGTGCCAGCAGCTTAGTACAGGGGGCTCCCTATGGCTACACCTTC.

V usage is TRBV28 and J usage is TRBJ1-1; TRBD1 aligns across 9 bases. CDR3 length: 15 residues. Germline lookup yields CDR1 MDHEN and CDR2 SYDVKM. V gave up 7 bases and J gave up 5 bases; unmatched junction bases: 11. CDR3 residues: CASTLTGTGRTEAFF. The CDR3 region has the DNA TGTGCCAGCACCCTTACCGGGACAGGGAGGACTGAAGCTTTCTTT.

This clone has just one count. The chain uses TRBV10-1 and TRBJ2-3; D gene uncertain. Trimming removed 4 bases from V and 0 bases from J, with 5 bases in between. The V gene's germline CDR1 is WNHNN and CDR2 SYGVQD (reference sequence). The CDR3 has 13 amino acids. CDR3 bases: TGCGCCAGCAGTGCAACAAGCACAGATACGCAGTATTTT. It encodes CASSATSTDTQYF.

This sequence joins TRBV7-2 and TRBJ1-6; D possibly corresponds to TRBD1 (5 bases). Trimming left V 5 bases short and J 10 bases short, with 24 bases between. CDR1 is SGHTA and CDR2 is FQGNSA in the germline V gene. This CDR3 is built from 17 residues. In DNA, the CDR3 is TGTGCCAGCAGCCAACTCGAAGTGGGGGGAGTTACGTCACCCCTCCACTTT. Encoded protein: CASSQLEVGGVTSPLHF. The variable domain in full, completed from reference TRBV7-2 and TRBJ1-6, reads GAGVSQSPSNKVTEKGKDVELRCDPISGHTALYWYRQSLGQGLEFLIYFQGNSAPDKSGLPSDRFSAERTGGSVSTLTIQRTQQEDSAVYLCASSQLEVGGVTSPLHFGNGTRLTVT.

V gene TRBV30 combines with J gene TRBJ1-5; 10 nucleotides line up with TRBD1. This CDR3 region has 18 residues. The V and J ends lost 1 base and 2 bases, in that order; junction bases with no gene match: 11. From germline, CDR1 is GTSNPN and CDR2 SVGIG (reference sequence). CDR3 in DNA: TGTGCCTGGAGTGCCGGGACAGGGGTTCGGGGGGGCAATCAGCCCCAGCATTTT. Protein sequence: CAWSAGTGVRGGNQPQHF.

The rearrangement uses TRBV24-1 and TRBJ2-4; TRBD2 agrees at 12 bases. The V gene's germline CDR1 is KGHDR and CDR2 SFDVKD. The J segment lost 10 bases and the V segment lost 2 bases, leaving 8 bases of the junction unmatched. The CDR3 is 16 residues long. CDR3: CATSDSSSGGAGIQYF. The CDR3 nucleotides read TGTGCCACCAGTGATTCATCTAGCGGGGGGGCCGGAATTCAGTACTTC.

In the case of this clone: Other nucleotide sequences in the sample specify the same CDR3. This chain links TRBV11-2 with TRBJ2-1; possible D gene TRBD1, 5 bases. CDR3 length equals 13 residues. V was pared by 3 bases and J by 4 bases, with 7 bases between. Germline V lookup: CDR1 SGHAT, CDR2 FQNNGV. Here the CDR3 DNA reads TGTGCCAGCAGCTTGGCAGGGTACAATGAGCAGTTCTTC. The encoded protein is CASSLAGYNEQFF.

J is TRBJ2-7 and V is TRBV3-1 (or the pseudogene TRBV3-2); the match to TRBD1 covers 11 bases. Per germline, CDR1 LGHDT and CDR2 YNNKEL (reference sequence). V lost 5 bases, J lost 0 bases, and 3 bases stayed unmatched. This CDR3 comprises 15 residues. Here the CDR3 reads CASSDGTGGSYEQYF. The CDR3 coding sequence is TGTGCCAGCAGCGACGGGACAGGGGGCTCCTACGAGCAGTACTTC.

CDR3 sequence (DNA): TGTGCCAGCAGCTTCCGGGACAGTTCGTTCTATGGCTACACCTTC. This encodes CASSFRDSSFYGYTF. The chain recombines TRBV7-9 with TRBJ1-2; 7 positions agree with TRBD1. Germline lookup yields CDR1 SEHNR and CDR2 FQNEAQ (reference sequence). J lost 4 bases, V lost 3 bases, and 8 bases had no gene match. This CDR3 contains 15 residues.

The chain carries TRBV7-2 and TRBJ2-7; TRBD1 aligns across 8 bases. The CDR3 length is 15 residues. Germline V gene lookup returns CDR1 SGHTA and CDR2 FQGNSA. V lost 5 bases and J lost 2; bases outside the gene matches: 8. CDR3 nucleotide sequence: TGTGCCAGCAGCCGCTCTCCGGGACAGGCCTACGAGCAGTACTTC. Translating gives CASSRSPGQAYEQYF.